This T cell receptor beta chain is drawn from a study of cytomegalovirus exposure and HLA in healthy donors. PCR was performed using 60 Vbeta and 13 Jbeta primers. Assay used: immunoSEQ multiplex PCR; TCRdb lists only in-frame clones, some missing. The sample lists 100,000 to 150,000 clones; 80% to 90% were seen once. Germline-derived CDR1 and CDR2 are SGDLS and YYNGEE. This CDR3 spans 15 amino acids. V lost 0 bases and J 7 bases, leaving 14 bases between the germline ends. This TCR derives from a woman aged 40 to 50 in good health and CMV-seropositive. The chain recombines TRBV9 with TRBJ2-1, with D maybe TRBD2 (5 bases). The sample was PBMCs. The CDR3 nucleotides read TGTGCCAGCAGCGTAGAGAGCGGCGGCCCGAATGAGCAGTTCTTC. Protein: CASSVESGGPNEQFF.